This T cell receptor beta chain emerged from a study of blood T cell repertoires in COVID-19. Study as a whole: The study drew acute and convalescent COVID-19 samples from the United States, Italy and Spain. The analysed material was cDNA or gDNA that came from T cells, B-cell-depleted T cells, or PBMCs.

Produced via immunoSEQ multiplex PCR; TCRdb's table is partial and in-frame only. The table includes 200,000 to 250,000 clones, under 85% detected once. The germline gives CDR1 SGHRS, CDR2 YFSETQ. V was clipped by 2 bases and J by 4 bases, with 15 bases between them. CDR3 length: 15 amino acids. The source material was peripheral blood. V gene TRBV5-1 combines with J gene TRBJ1-2; no definite D call. The sequence was collected from a man aged 25 to 40 who had recovered from COVID-19. CDR3 DNA: TGCGCCAGCAGCTTTTCCGTGCCCAACAGCTATGGCTACACCTTC. As protein: CASSFSVPNSYGYTF.